These T cell receptor beta chains were read from a single sample in a study of graft-versus-host responses after intestinal transplantation. Their antigens remain unidentified. Generated by immunoSEQ multiplex PCR, the TCRdb table keeps only in-frame clones and is missing some. Seen here are about 88,000 clones, around nine tenths observed once, and the top ten hold over 0.3%. The starting material was unstimulated CD4+ T cells sorted from spleen or lymph node cells, obtained before intestinal transplant. These receptors were collected from a human donor who received an intestinal transplant. The conserved cysteine and the conserved F or W are not part of the CDR3 here. Each record gives: V gene, CDR3 protein.

TRBV18	ASSPGTGSHEQY
TRBV6-5	ASSYTRGTGGGGYT
TRBV7-6	ASSAGQEYGYT
TRBV7-9	ASSLGLDRVYNEQF
TRBV29-1	SVADRGLNTEAF
TRBV7-3	ASSLIGDTEQY
TRBV15	ATSRDPSGSNTGELF
TRBV6-1	ASSSGRAITEQF
TRBV6-1	ASTDNTEAF
TRBV6-5	ASSYSTAGELF